This T cell receptor beta chain was recorded in a study of CD8 T cells in Susac syndrome. Study-level points and caveats: Clonal expansion was not observed in the Susac syndrome CD4+ T cell repertoires.

The CDR3 spans 14 residues. The J segment lost 6 bases and the V segment lost 5 bases, leaving 11 bases of the junction unmatched. Looked up from germline, CDR1 is SQVTM and CDR2 is ANQGSEA. As to this clonotype: Its target is unknown.

An input of roughly 0.5 to 1 ug of RNA was subjected to reverse transcription using random hexamers. TCRdb reprocessed the immunoSEQ multiplex PCR reads with MiXCR, giving one entry per CDR3 protein. Here the sample spans 150,000 to 190,000 distinct CDR3 sequences, 85% to 95% being singletons. This receptor was obtained from a human donor with Susac syndrome. The chain links TRBV29-1 to TRBJ2-7; 9 bases agree with TRBD1. Sequencing was carried out using CD4+ T cells from PBMCs. The CDR3 DNA follows: TGCAGCGTTATCTTCGGGACAGGGTGGGCCGAGCAGTACTTC. It translates to CSVIFGTGWAEQYF.